This T cell receptor (beta chain) was identified during a study of control samples from healthy donors and cancer patients. The protocol was immunoSEQ multiplex PCR, while the TCRdb copy is restricted to in-frame clones and leaves out a portion. Of 35,000 to 45,000 clones in the sample, less than 90% were seen once. The V and J ends lost 4 bases and 1 base respectively, with 16 bases between them. Germline CDR1 reads MNHNS; CDR2 reads SASEGT. The CDR3 spans 16 residues. This chain links TRBV6-1 with TRBJ1-1; D ambiguous. This receptor was identified in a man between 60 and 75 years old in good health. Specimen: blood. CDR3 sequence: CASSGGVGLRNTEAFF. CDR3 in DNA: TGTGCCAGCAGTGGAGGAGTGGGGTTACGGAACACTGAAGCTTTCTTT.